Sequencing of this TCR beta chain was carried out in a study of CD4 T cells in relation to SARS-CoV-2 and coronaviruses. Overall study results and limits: About 65% of donors had memory CD4+ clonotypes crossrecognizing SARS-CoV-2 and common cold coronavirus spike.

About this clone itself: Its antigen is not identified.

Data came from immunoSEQ multiplex PCR; TCRdb stores just in-frame clones and leaves some out. In the table there are tens of thousands of clones, 77% of which are singletons. V gave up 6 bases and J gave up 0 bases, with 21 bases separating them. The CDR3 is 18 residues long. Germline-derived CDR1 and CDR2 are LNHDA and SQIVND (reference sequence). The specimen was memory CD4+ T cells from PBMCs, cultured in vitro. The rearrangement uses TRBV19 and TRBJ2-4; D is perhaps TRBD2 (5 bases). The clonotype comes from an adult with COVID-19. The CDR3 DNA reads TGTGCCAGTAGCCCGCGGGCCGATGTAATGAGAGCCAAAAACATTCAGTACTTC. It is translated as CASSPRADVMRAKNIQYF.